These 20 T cell receptor beta chains came from one sample sequenced in a study of cytomegalovirus exposure and HLA in healthy donors. Primers included in the PCR were 60 Vbeta and 13 Jbeta primers. Some clones are missing from TCRdb's copy, which holds only in-frame ones; the method was immunoSEQ multiplex PCR. The table lists some 85,000 clones, 60% to 80% of them singletons. The sample comprised PBMCs. These TCRs come from a man aged 25-40 years in good health and CMV-seronegative.

This chain's CDR3 is CASSITVTGNTIYF. CDR3 DNA sequence: TGTGCCAGCAGCATAACAGTCACTGGAAACACCATATATTTT. The chain couples TRBV7-9 to TRBJ1-3; no definite D call. Germline CDR1 and CDR2: SEHNR and FQNEAQ (reference sequence). V lost 5 bases, J lost 2 bases, and 10 bases lay in between. The CDR3 extends over 14 amino acids.

The gene calls are TRBV2 and TRBJ1-4; D is uncertain. Per the germline V gene, CDR1 is SNHLY and CDR2 is FYNNEI. V lost 7 bases to trimming and J lost 7 bases, with 19 bases between them. There are 15 residues in the CDR3. CDR3 sequence: CASTPEDGVGEKLFF. The CDR3 nucleotides read TGTGCCAGCACCCCAGAGGACGGGGTGGGTGAAAAACTGTTTTTT.

Only one count was recorded for this clone. The chain has TRBV30 and TRBJ1-2; no reliable D call. Per the germline V gene, CDR1 is GTSNPN and CDR2 is SVGIG (reference sequence). This CDR3 has 13 amino acids. With 1 base removed from V and 5 bases from J, the gap between germline ends came to 11 bases. The CDR3 DNA reads as TGTGCCTGGAGTGGGGCCTCGGGGTATGGCTACACCTTC. This gives the protein CAWSGASGYGYTF.

This clone appeared a few times. The junction and the germline gene differ at one end; a read error may be behind it. The rearrangement links TRBV10-3 to TRBJ1-4; D ambiguous. Germline CDR1 reads ENHRY; CDR2 reads SYGVKD. The CDR3 covers 15 residues. The CDR3: CASSEVSGTNEKLFF. DNA of the CDR3: TGTGCCAGCAGTGAAGTATCAGGCACTAATGAAAAACTGTTTTTT.

J is TRBJ1-2 and V is TRBV6-1, with TRBD1 as a possible D gene (6 bases). The CDR3 has 12 amino acids. V was shortened by 8 bases and J by 7 bases, with 14 bases between the two germline ends. Germline loops: CDR1 MNHNS, CDR2 SASEGT. The CDR3 reads CASHGQKGGYTF. DNA for the CDR3: TGTGCCAGCCATGGACAGAAGGGTGGCTACACCTTC.

Points on this clone: Other DNA sequences in the sample encode the same CDR3. The V gene is TRBV19, the J gene TRBJ2-3; tentative D call: TRBD1 (6 bases). This CDR3 is built from 19 residues. CDR1 and CDR2 from the germline V gene are LNHDA and SQIVND (reference sequence). V lost 5 bases, J lost 3 bases, and 27 bases lay in between. The DNA of the CDR3 is TGTGCCAGTAGTGCCGAGGTCTCGGGACATCCCCTACTTACAGATACGCAGTATTTT. It specifies CASSAEVSGHPLLTDTQYF.

The chain links TRBV7-7 to TRBJ1-6, with no clear D. The CDR3 runs to 13 residues. V shed 10 bases and J shed 8 bases, with 15 bases lying between them. Looked up from germline, CDR1 is SSHAT and CDR2 is FNYEAQ (reference sequence). CDR3 protein: CATSPRIDSPLHF. The CDR3 region has the DNA TGTGCCACCTCTCCCAGGATTGATTCACCCCTCCACTTT.

This clone was found once. V and J are TRBV5-1 and TRBJ1-2; D possibly corresponds to TRBD1 (6 bases). The CDR3 is made up of 13 amino acids. Between the trimmed V and J ends, which lost 1 base and 8 bases, there was a span of 12 bases. Germline V gene sequence: CDR1 SGHRS, CDR2 YFSETQ. CDR3 nucleotide sequence: TGCGCCAGCAGCTTGAACGAGGGGGACGGCTACACCTTC. This codes for CASSLNEGDGYTF.

This chain links TRBV6-1 with TRBJ1-1; tentatively, D is TRBD1 (6 bases). CDR1 is MNHNS, CDR2 SASEGT, per germline. V was trimmed by 8 bases and J by 0 bases, leaving 13 bases between them. CDR3 length: 14 amino acids. DNA for the CDR3: TGTGCCAGCTACAGGGCCTCCATGAACACTGAAGCTTTCTTT. It encodes CASYRASMNTEAFF.

This chain uses TRBV15 with TRBJ1-1, with 9 nucleotides matching TRBD1. Per germline, CDR1 LNHNV and CDR2 YYDKDF (reference sequence). The CDR3 is made up of 15 amino acids. V was clipped by 5 bases and J by 4 bases; unmatched bases: 8. CDR3 in DNA: TGTGCCACCAGCTTCTGGGGACAGGGTGGCACTGAAGCTTTCTTT. Its translation is CATSFWGQGGTEAFF.

This clone was counted only a few times. A junction end diverges from the germline sequence, so it may reflect a read error. The chain is built from TRBV4-1 and TRBJ1-6; D not certain. CDR1 MGHRA and CDR2 YSYEKL come from the germline V gene. This CDR3 has 15 residues. The CDR3: CASSQETPRNSLLHF. The CDR3, as DNA: TGCGCCAGCAGCCAAGAGACACCTCGGAATTCACTCCTCCACTTT.

The chain employs TRBV28 and TRBJ2-7; 8 bases map to TRBD1. Trimming at V came to 2 bases and at J to 7 bases, leaving 7 bases not matched to a gene. CDR1 MDHEN and CDR2 SYDVKM come from the germline V gene. The CDR3 has 14 residues. The CDR3 sequence is CASSLGTGRGEQYF. The CDR3 coding sequence is TGTGCCAGCAGTTTAGGGACAGGACGCGGGGAGCAGTACTTC.

This chain uses TRBV11-2 with TRBJ1-2, with 7 bases aligning to TRBD1. Per germline, CDR1 SGHAT and CDR2 FQNNGV. Trimming removed 5 bases from V and 7 bases from J; junction bases left unmatched: 7. CDR3 length: 13 residues. CDR3 sequence: CASSPRQGGGYTF. The CDR3 DNA is TGTGCCAGCAGCCCAAGACAGGGAGGTGGCTACACCTTC.

V gene TRBV6-5 combines with J gene TRBJ2-7, with TRBD1 as a possible D gene (6 bases). The CDR3 consists of 15 residues. Germline-derived CDR1 and CDR2 are MNHEY and SVGAGI. V was pared by 2 bases and J by 0 bases, with 11 bases between. The CDR3: CASSYTGTTSYEQYF. The CDR3, as DNA: TGTGCCAGCAGTTACACCGGGACAACCTCCTACGAGCAGTACTTC.

The chain carries TRBV12-5 and TRBJ2-1, with TRBD2 matching over 12 bases. The CDR3 sequence is 16 residues long. V trimming: 3 bases; J trimming: 7 bases; junction bases outside the gene matches: 7. CDR1 is LGHNT and CDR2 is FRNRAP in the germline V gene. CDR3 sequence (DNA): TGTGCTAGTGGTTTTCAACTAGCGGGAGGAAAGAATGAGCAGTTCTTC. Translating it yields CASGFQLAGGKNEQFF.

A few counts support this clone. The J gene is TRBJ2-7, the V gene TRBV6-5; TRBD1 agrees at 7 bases. This CDR3 has 13 residues. The V segment lost 6 bases and the J segment 6 bases; nucleotides outside the gene matches: 8. Germline CDR1 is MNHEY and CDR2 is SVGAGI. CDR3 residues: CASRSDRVGEQYF. CDR3 DNA: TGTGCCAGCAGATCTGACAGGGTTGGCGAGCAGTACTTC.

The gene calls are TRBV2 and TRBJ2-3; D remains ambiguous. CDR1 SNHLY and CDR2 FYNNEI come from the germline V gene. The CDR3 is 12 residues long. With 4 bases removed from V and 3 bases from J, the gap between germline ends came to 5 bases. The CDR3 bases are TGTGCCAGCAGTGGCGGAACAGATACGCAGTATTTT. Translation: CASSGGTDTQYF.

The chain combines TRBV6-6 with TRBJ2-5, with D hard to call. Germline V gene lookup returns CDR1 MNHNY and CDR2 SVGAGI (reference sequence). The V end was cut by 0 bases, the J end by 0 bases, with 8 bases between. The CDR3 loop spans 15 amino acids. CDR3: CASSYSGRHQETQYF. The CDR3 nucleotides are TGTGCCAGCAGTTACTCGGGCAGGCACCAAGAGACCCAGTACTTC.

In this sample, this clone is medium-sized (0.01 to 0.1%). The chain joins TRBV6-5 to TRBJ2-7; 11 bases map to TRBD1. Trimming at V came to 5 bases and at J to 4 bases, leaving 4 bases not matched to a gene. Germline V gives CDR1 MNHEY, CDR2 SVGAGI. This CDR3 spans 14 amino acids. This chain's CDR3 is CASSPGQGAYEQYF. In DNA form, the CDR3 reads TGTGCCAGCAGTCCCGGACAGGGGGCGTACGAGCAGTACTTC.

V and J are TRBV30 and TRBJ2-6; D unresolved. V was cut by 0 bases and J by 2 bases, with 2 bases left in between. Germline lookup yields CDR1 GTSNPN and CDR2 SVGIG (reference sequence). There are 13 residues in the CDR3. Here the CDR3 DNA reads TGTGCCTGGAGTGTCACTGGGGCCAACGTCCTGACTTTC. Translated: CAWSVTGANVLTF.